The 21 T cell receptor beta chains below come from one sample, sequenced in a study of T-cell memory formation after mild COVID-19. One entry per CDR3 protein results from TCRdb running MiXCR on the 5' RACE reads. Here the sample spans 360,000 or so distinct CDR3 sequences, 25% to 30% being singletons. Sequencing was done on a sample of PBMCs or a T cell subset sorted from them (not recorded which). Receptors were obtained from an adult woman who had mild COVID-19 (a few samples of this study predate the infection). Cell type and time point are not known.

This clonotype was found many times. The chain is built from TRBV7-2 and TRBJ1-1; 7 bases map to TRBD1. The V gene's germline CDR1 is SGHTA and CDR2 FQGNSA. With V trimmed by 1 base and J by 4 bases, 3 bases remained unmatched. The CDR3 contains 14 residues. CDR3 amino acids: CASSLGSGGTEAFF. In nucleotides, the CDR3 is TGTGCCAGCAGCTTAGGGTCAGGGGGCACTGAAGCTTTCTTT.

A few counts support this clonotype. The chain has TRBV24-1 and TRBJ2-1; 9 nucleotides line up with TRBD1. Unmatched junction bases numbered 7, after V lost 7 bases and J lost 7 bases. The CDR3 runs to 14 residues. Germline CDR1 reads KGHDR; CDR2 reads SFDVKD. This CDR3 is CATSGTGIVNEQFF. The CDR3 nucleotides are TGTGCCACCAGCGGGACAGGGATTGTGAATGAGCAGTTCTTC.

This clonotype showed up just a few times. V and J are TRBV29-1 and TRBJ1-1; TRBD1 aligns across 7 bases. The V gene end was trimmed by 0 bases and the J gene end by 11 bases; junction bases not matched to a gene: 9. Germline CDR1 and CDR2: SQVTM and ANQGSEA. The CDR3 extends over 13 amino acids. Written as DNA, the CDR3 is TGCAGCGTTGAAGAGGGGGCTAGGGGGCTGGCTTTCTTT. This gives the protein CSVEEGARGLAFF.

This clonotype has more than one count but fewer than ten. This chain links TRBV30 with TRBJ2-7; 8 positions match TRBD1. J lost 6 bases, V lost 4 bases, and 5 bases had no gene match. Germline V lookup: CDR1 GTSNPN, CDR2 SVGIG (reference sequence). The CDR3 is 12 amino acids. The CDR3 DNA is TGTGCCTGGACCAGGGGGCTTGGCGAGCAGTACTTC. This sequence encodes CAWTRGLGEQYF.

The J gene is TRBJ2-7, the V gene TRBV5-1, with 9 positions matching TRBD2. V gave up 0 bases and J gave up 2 bases; unmatched junction bases: 3. CDR3 size: 15 residues. Germline CDR1 is SGHRS and CDR2 is YFSETQ. In nucleotides, the CDR3 is TGCGCCAGCAGCTTGGGACTAGCGGCGGCCTACGAGCAGTACTTC. Its protein product is CASSLGLAAAYEQYF.

V usage is TRBV6-6 and J usage is TRBJ2-7; D call uncertain. The length of the CDR3 is 11 residues. Germline loops: CDR1 MNHNY, CDR2 SVGAGI (reference sequence). V was shortened by 7 bases and J by 6 bases, with 10 bases between the two germline ends. CDR3 protein: CASKSDVEQYF. The DNA of the CDR3 is TGTGCCAGCAAATCGGACGTCGAGCAGTACTTC.

This clonotype occurred a few times. The rearrangement uses TRBV7-8 and TRBJ1-3; weak D call: TRBD1 (5 bases). CDR3 length equals 17 residues. CDR1 SGHVS and CDR2 FQNEAQ come from the germline V gene. Trimming removed 0 bases at V and 0 bases at J, with 12 bases between. The CDR3 DNA reads as TGTGCCAGCAGCTTAGCCCCCGGGACCTCCTCTGGAAACACCATATATTTT. It is translated as CASSLAPGTSSGNTIYF. The full variable domain, its missing parts supplied by reference TRBV7-8 and TRBJ1-3, is GAGVSQSPRYKVAKRGQDVALRCDPISGHVSLFWYQQALGQGPEFLTYFQNEAQLDKSGLPSDRFFAERPEGSVSTLKIQRTQQEDSAVYLCASSLAPGTSSGNTIYFGEGSWLTVV.

This clonotype was counted between two and nine times. CDR3 amino acids: CATSDRGGGGETQYF. CDR3 nucleotide sequence: TGTGCCACCAGCGATCGAGGCGGGGGAGGAGAGACCCAGTACTTC. V gene TRBV24-1 combines with J gene TRBJ2-5; 7 bases line up with TRBD2. The V gene end was trimmed by 7 bases and the J gene end by 4 bases; junction bases not matched to a gene: 11. This CDR3 contains 15 residues. CDR1 and CDR2 from the germline V gene are KGHDR and SFDVKD.

This sequence joins TRBV9 and TRBJ1-2; possible D gene TRBD1, 5 bases. CDR1 and CDR2 from the germline V gene are SGDLS and YYNGEE. This CDR3 has 13 residues. V shed 0 bases and J shed 6 bases, with 9 bases lying between them. This CDR3 is CASSVGAGNGYTF. Here the CDR3 DNA reads TGTGCCAGCAGCGTAGGGGCAGGGAATGGCTACACCTTC.

The CDR3 region has the DNA TGCAGCGTTGAAGGAGGAGACGCCTACAATGAGCAGTTCTTC. Translated, it gives CSVEGGDAYNEQFF. The chain is built from TRBV29-1 and TRBJ2-1; D gene ambiguous. Trimming removed 1 base at V and 2 bases at J, with 9 bases between. The germline CDR1 and CDR2 sequences are SQVTM and ANQGSEA. CDR3 size: 14 residues.

The chain couples TRBV7-9 to TRBJ2-1; D possibly corresponds to TRBD2 (6 bases). This CDR3 spans 14 amino acids. Trimming stripped 5 bases from V and 12 bases from J, with 20 bases between. Germline-derived CDR1 and CDR2 are SEHNR and FQNEAQ (reference sequence). The CDR3 loop is CASSPPLPGVGQFF. In DNA form, the CDR3 reads TGTGCCAGCAGCCCACCTTTGCCGGGAGTCGGGCAGTTCTTC.

The genes are TRBV20-1 and TRBJ2-7, with 7 bases that match TRBD2. The CDR3 runs to 12 residues. The J segment lost 2 bases and the V segment lost 5 bases, leaving 3 bases of the junction unmatched. The V gene's germline CDR1 is DFQATT and CDR2 SNEGSKA (reference sequence). CDR3 loop: CSAQGLAYEQYF. For the CDR3, the DNA is TGCAGTGCTCAAGGACTAGCCTACGAGCAGTACTTC.

This clonotype was seen a few times. The chain couples TRBV5-1 to TRBJ2-7, with D unclear. The length of the CDR3 is 13 residues. Germline V lookup: CDR1 SGHRS, CDR2 YFSETQ. The ends were cut back, 0 bases at V and 11 bases at J, with 15 bases in the middle. The CDR3 sequence is CASSLGVLGPEYF. As DNA, the CDR3 is TGCGCCAGCAGCTTGGGAGTGTTGGGCCCGGAGTACTTC.

The chain has TRBV5-8 and TRBJ1-6, with D maybe TRBD1 (6 bases). Trimming stripped 4 bases from V and 4 bases from J, with 15 bases between. Germline lookup yields CDR1 SGHTS and CDR2 YDEGEE. This CDR3 has 16 amino acids. The CDR3 DNA is TGTGCCAGCAGCCCGCGCCGGGGACATTATAATTCACCCCTCCACTTT. It encodes CASSPRRGHYNSPLHF.

The chain is built from TRBV7-6 and TRBJ1-1; D is unclear. V shed 2 bases and J shed 7 bases, with 11 bases lying between them. The V gene's germline CDR1 is SGHVS and CDR2 FNYEAQ. CDR3 length equals 13 residues. CDR3 protein: CASSLNGGSEAFF. DNA of the CDR3: TGTGCCAGCAGCTTAAATGGTGGCAGTGAAGCTTTCTTT.

This clonotype came up many times. V usage is TRBV5-5 and J usage is TRBJ2-1; D could derive from TRBD1 or TRBD2 (5 bases each). Germline V gives CDR1 SGHKS, CDR2 YYEKEE (reference sequence). This CDR3 contains 15 residues. Trimming left V 4 bases short and J 1 base short, with 12 bases between. The CDR3 protein is CASSTGTGSYNEQFF. The CDR3 DNA reads TGTGCCAGCAGCACCGGGACGGGTTCCTACAATGAGCAGTTCTTC.

The chain has TRBV24-1 and TRBJ1-5, with 8 nucleotides matching TRBD1. CDR1 and CDR2 from the germline V gene are KGHDR and SFDVKD. With 6 bases clipped from V and 2 bases from J, the junction kept 5 bases outside the gene matches. There are 15 residues in the CDR3. This chain's CDR3 is CATSTGGQGNQPQHF. In DNA, the CDR3 is TGTGCCACCAGTACCGGGGGACAGGGCAATCAGCCCCAGCATTTT.

This clonotype was picked up many times. The genes are TRBV7-9 and TRBJ2-1; D is uncertain. Germline V CDR1 and CDR2: SEHNR, FQNEAQ (reference sequence). The length of the CDR3 is 11 residues. Trimming left V 3 bases short and J 8 bases short, with 5 bases between. CDR3 protein: CASSLSDEQFF. DNA for the CDR3: TGTGCCAGCAGCTTGTCGGATGAGCAGTTCTTC.

The rearrangement joins TRBV2 to TRBJ2-1, with TRBD2 identical over 8 bases. Germline V lookup: CDR1 SNHLY, CDR2 FYNNEI. The CDR3 covers 13 residues. Unmatched junction bases numbered 9, after V lost 8 bases and J lost 9 bases. CDR3 coding DNA: TGTGCCAGCGGGACCTCTAGCGGGCTTGAGCAGTTCTTC. It translates to CASGTSSGLEQFF.

This clonotype has more than one count but fewer than ten. The rearrangement links TRBV5-4 to TRBJ1-2; 10 bases align to TRBD1. V dropped 4 bases and J dropped 8; count of bases not matched to a gene: 5. Germline loops: CDR1 SGHNT, CDR2 YYREEE (reference sequence). This CDR3 spans 13 amino acids. In DNA form, the CDR3 reads TGTGCCAGCAGCCGGGACAGGGGTTGGGGCTACACCTTC. It yields the protein CASSRDRGWGYTF. Full variable domain (outside the CDR3, taken from reference TRBV5-4 and TRBJ1-2): ETGVTQSPTHLIKTRGQQVTLRCSSQSGHNTVSWYQQALGQGPQFIFQYYREEENGRGNFPPRFSGLQFPNYSSELNVNALELDDSALYLCASSRDRGWGYTFGSGTRLTVV.

The V and J genes are TRBV30 and TRBJ2-2; unclear D gene. The ends were cut back, 2 bases at V and 0 bases at J, with 4 bases in the middle. Germline-derived CDR1 and CDR2 are GTSNPN and SVGIG (reference sequence). This CDR3 contains 13 residues. In DNA, the CDR3 is TGTGCCTGGAGTACAACGAACACCGGGGAGCTGTTTTTT. It translates to CAWSTTNTGELFF.